This TCR beta chain originates from a study of cytomegalovirus exposure and HLA in healthy donors. The CDR3 length is 15 residues. The V end lost 4 bases, the J end lost 0 bases, and 14 bases lay between the germline ends. Germline V lookup: CDR1 SGHNT, CDR2 YYREEE (reference sequence). With 60 Vbeta and 13 Jbeta primers, the PCR was carried out. TCRdb's table, derived via immunoSEQ multiplex PCR, lists solely in-frame clones and lacks some. The data show under 200,000 clones, 70% to 80% seen once. The sample comprised PBMCs. V is TRBV5-4 and J is TRBJ2-7; a possible D gene is TRBD2 (6 bases). The TCR originated in a man aged 25-45 years in good health and CMV-seronegative. CDR3 DNA sequence: TGTGCCAGCAGCCAGCCCAAAGCGGGCTCCTACGAGCAGTACTTC. Its protein product is CASSQPKAGSYEQYF. Full variable domain (missing parts from reference TRBV5-4 and TRBJ2-7): ETGVTQSPTHLIKTRGQQVTLRCSSQSGHNTVSWYQQALGQGPQFIFQYYREEENGRGNFPPRFSGLQFPNYSSELNVNALELDDSALYLCASSQPKAGSYEQYFGPGTRLTVT.